Listed below are T cell receptor beta chains from one sample, sequenced in a study of control samples from healthy donors and cancer patients. Sequencing used immunoSEQ multiplex PCR; TCRdb keeps in-frame clones, though not all of them. The data hold 150,000 to 200,000 clones, with 88% observed a single time. Sequencing used blood. The source is a woman in her twenties or thirties in good health. Each CDR3 is given with its conserved first and last residue. D genes are given only for firm matches. Only some rows state a clone size, as once, few, many or a class for expanded clones.

abundance: NA
j_gene: TRBJ2-7
v_gene: TRBV5-1
d_gene: NA
CDR3nt: TGCGCCAGCAGCTGGGCATGGAGCGGAGCCTACGAGCAGTACTTC
CDR3aa: CASSWAWSGAYEQYF

abundance: few
j_gene: TRBJ1-2
v_gene: TRBV5-4
d_gene: TRBD1
CDR3nt: TGTGCCAGCAGCCAGGGACAGGGGGCGAGTATCGTCTATGGCTACACCTTC
CDR3aa: CASSQGQGASIVYGYTF

abundance: NA
j_gene: TRBJ2-2
v_gene: TRBV6-1
d_gene: NA
CDR3nt: TGTGCCAGCAGTGAAAGGGACAGCGGGGGGGAGCTGTTTTTT
CDR3aa: CASSERDSGGELFF

abundance: NA
j_gene: TRBJ2-1
v_gene: TRBV19
d_gene: TRBD2
CDR3nt: TGTGCCAGTAGTGCAACTAGCGGGAGTTTCTACAATGAGCAGTTCTTC
CDR3aa: CASSATSGSFYNEQFF

abundance: NA
j_gene: TRBJ2-7
v_gene: TRBV7-9
d_gene: NA
CDR3nt: TGTGCCAGCAGTCGACAGGGGAGGGTGTCCTACGAGCAGTACTTC
CDR3aa: CASSRQGRVSYEQYF

abundance: NA
j_gene: TRBJ1-1
v_gene: TRBV7-9
d_gene: NA
CDR3nt: TGTGCCAGCAGAAGGCGAGGGGGTGACACTGAAGCTTTCTTT
CDR3aa: CASRRRGGDTEAFF

abundance: NA
j_gene: TRBJ1-2
v_gene: TRBV7-8
d_gene: TRBD1
CDR3nt: TGTGCCAGCAGCTTAGCCGGCACAGGGGTCTATGGCTACACCTTC
CDR3aa: CASSLAGTGVYGYTF

abundance: NA
j_gene: TRBJ1-2
v_gene: TRBV7-9
d_gene: NA
CDR3nt: TGTGCCAGCAGCTTACTGCTAGGCATCCAAGGCAATGGCTACACCTTC
CDR3aa: CASSLLLGIQGNGYTF

abundance: NA
j_gene: TRBJ2-5
v_gene: TRBV9
d_gene: NA
CDR3nt: TGTGCCAGCAGCGTACCAGGGGCTCGAGAGACCCAGTACTTC
CDR3aa: CASSVPGARETQYF

abundance: NA
j_gene: TRBJ1-1
v_gene: TRBV19
d_gene: NA
CDR3nt: TGTGCCAGTAGATCCAGAGGAGGTATGGAGAACACTGAAGCTTTCTTT
CDR3aa: CASRSRGGMENTEAFF

abundance: few
j_gene: TRBJ1-3
v_gene: TRBV5-5
d_gene: NA
CDR3nt: TGTGCCAGCAGCTCGGTTGGAAAGGGACGGACTTCCCTATCTGGAAACACCATATATTTT
CDR3aa: CASSSVGKGRTSLSGNTIYF

abundance: NA
j_gene: TRBJ1-2
v_gene: TRBV30
d_gene: NA
CDR3nt: TGTGCCTGGGGCTATGGCTACACCTTC
CDR3aa: CAWGYGYTF

abundance: NA
j_gene: TRBJ1-1
v_gene: TRBV6-5
d_gene: NA
CDR3nt: TGTGCCAGCAGTTACCATCGGGAGAACACTGAAGCTTTCTTT
CDR3aa: CASSYHRENTEAFF

abundance: NA
j_gene: TRBJ2-5
v_gene: TRBV7-9
d_gene: NA
CDR3nt: TGTGCCAGCAGCTCCCCCCTACGTACCGAGGAGACCCAGTACTTC
CDR3aa: CASSSPLRTEETQYF

abundance: many
j_gene: TRBJ2-1
v_gene: TRBV11-2
d_gene: NA
CDR3nt: TGTGCCAGCAGCTTAGGACAGGGAGGCAATGAGCAGTTCTTC
CDR3aa: CASSLGQGGNEQFF

abundance: NA
j_gene: TRBJ2-1
v_gene: TRBV9
d_gene: NA
CDR3nt: TGTGCCAGCAGCGTAGACGGAGGGGACAATGAGCAGTTCTTC
CDR3aa: CASSVDGGDNEQFF

abundance: NA
j_gene: TRBJ2-1
v_gene: TRBV27
d_gene: NA
CDR3nt: TGTGCCAGCAGTTTGGCAGGGATCCACAATGAGCAGTTCTTC
CDR3aa: CASSLAGIHNEQFF

abundance: NA
j_gene: TRBJ1-5
v_gene: TRBV3-1/TRBV3-2
d_gene: NA
CDR3nt: TGTGCCAGCAGCCAAGATGCCCACGGCGGAATACATAGCAATCAGCCCCAGCATTTT
CDR3aa: CASSQDAHGGIHSNQPQHF

abundance: NA
j_gene: TRBJ2-3
v_gene: TRBV29-1
d_gene: NA
CDR3nt: TGCAGCGTTGAGACAGGTAGCACAGATACGCAGTATTTT
CDR3aa: CSVETGSTDTQYF

abundance: once
j_gene: TRBJ1-1
v_gene: TRBV6-6
d_gene: TRBD1
CDR3nt: TGTGCCAGCATCAACAGGGGTGGAGCGGGTGAAGCTTTCTTT
CDR3aa: CASINRGGAGEAFF

abundance: NA
j_gene: TRBJ1-2
v_gene: TRBV29-1
d_gene: NA
CDR3nt: TGCAGCGTTGAAAAAGGGTATGGCTACACCTTC
CDR3aa: CSVEKGYGYTF

abundance: NA
j_gene: TRBJ2-4
v_gene: TRBV9
d_gene: NA
CDR3nt: TGTGCCAGCGGGACGGCAAACATTCAGTACTTC
CDR3aa: CASGTANIQYF

abundance: NA
j_gene: TRBJ1-1
v_gene: TRBV10-3
d_gene: TRBD1
CDR3nt: TGTGCCACTAAAAGGGACAGGGACACTGAAGCTTTCTTT
CDR3aa: CATKRDRDTEAFF

abundance: NA
j_gene: TRBJ1-1
v_gene: TRBV2
d_gene: TRBD1
CDR3nt: TGTGCCGGACAGACAGGGGTTAACACTGAAGCTTTCTTT
CDR3aa: CAGQTGVNTEAFF

abundance: NA
j_gene: TRBJ1-1
v_gene: TRBV12-3/TRBV12-4
d_gene: NA
CDR3nt: TGTGCCAGCAGCCTGACAGTATCCACTGAAGCTTTCTTT
CDR3aa: CASSLTVSTEAFF

abundance: NA
j_gene: TRBJ1-5
v_gene: TRBV2
d_gene: NA
CDR3nt: TGTGCCAGCAGTGACAGAAGAACGAATCAGCCCCAGCATTTT
CDR3aa: CASSDRRTNQPQHF

abundance: NA
j_gene: TRBJ2-7
v_gene: TRBV5-1
d_gene: TRBD2
CDR3nt: TGCGCCAGCAGCTTGGAGGGCGGGAGGTCCCGCGCCGAGCAGTACTTC
CDR3aa: CASSLEGGRSRAEQYF

abundance: NA
j_gene: TRBJ2-1
v_gene: TRBV11-2
d_gene: TRBD1
CDR3nt: TGTGCCAGCAGCTTAGATATCACAGGGGGCTCCTACAATGAGCAGTTCTTC
CDR3aa: CASSLDITGGSYNEQFF

abundance: NA
j_gene: TRBJ2-3
v_gene: TRBV4-1
d_gene: TRBD2
CDR3nt: TGCGCCAGCAGCCACAGACTAGCGGGGGGCACAGATACGCAGTATTTT
CDR3aa: CASSHRLAGGTDTQYF

abundance: NA
j_gene: TRBJ1-2
v_gene: TRBV27
d_gene: NA
CDR3nt: TGTGCCAGCAGTCTATCCGTCCGGGGAAACTATGGCTACACCTTC
CDR3aa: CASSLSVRGNYGYTF

abundance: NA
j_gene: TRBJ2-1
v_gene: TRBV7-9
d_gene: NA
CDR3nt: TGTGCCAGCAGCGAATACCGGGAACCCAATGAGCAGTTCTTC
CDR3aa: CASSEYREPNEQFF

abundance: once
j_gene: TRBJ2-5
v_gene: TRBV24-1
d_gene: TRBD2
CDR3nt: TGTGCCACCAGTGATTTGGCGGGGGGCATTCAGACCCAGTACTTC
CDR3aa: CATSDLAGGIQTQYF

abundance: NA
j_gene: TRBJ1-1
v_gene: TRBV5-4
d_gene: NA
CDR3nt: TGTGCCAGCAGCGCAAGTAGTATAGCTGAAGCTTTCTTT
CDR3aa: CASSASSIAEAFF

abundance: NA
j_gene: TRBJ2-5
v_gene: TRBV6-2/TRBV6-3
d_gene: TRBD2
CDR3nt: TGTGCCAGCAGTTCCCGGGAGGGAAAAGGGGGAGGGAGCCAAGAGACCCAGTACTTC
CDR3aa: CASSSREGKGGGSQETQYF

abundance: NA
j_gene: TRBJ2-3
v_gene: TRBV28
d_gene: NA
CDR3nt: TGTGCCAGCAGTTCCTATGTCGGGAGTGCTACGCAGTATTTT
CDR3aa: CASSSYVGSATQYF

abundance: NA
j_gene: TRBJ2-5
v_gene: TRBV7-6
d_gene: TRBD2
CDR3nt: TGTGCCAGCAGCTTAGATGTTATTTATGCGGGAGCGGAGACCCAGTACTTC
CDR3aa: CASSLDVIYAGAETQYF

abundance: NA
j_gene: TRBJ2-3
v_gene: TRBV5-6
d_gene: TRBD1
CDR3nt: TGTGCCAGCAGCTGGTGGGACAGGAGCACAGATACGCAGTATTTT
CDR3aa: CASSWWDRSTDTQYF

abundance: NA
j_gene: TRBJ1-2
v_gene: TRBV28
d_gene: NA
CDR3nt: TGTGCCAGCAGTTTATGCACCCCGAGCGACTATGGCTACACCTTC
CDR3aa: CASSLCTPSDYGYTF

abundance: NA
j_gene: TRBJ2-7
v_gene: TRBV7-9
d_gene: NA
CDR3nt: TGTGCCAGCAGCCTCTACACGGGGGACGACGAGCAGTACTTC
CDR3aa: CASSLYTGDDEQYF

abundance: few
j_gene: TRBJ1-3
v_gene: TRBV5-6
d_gene: NA
CDR3nt: TGTGCCAGCAGCTGGGGTGTGGGGCTCGGAAACACCATATATTTT
CDR3aa: CASSWGVGLGNTIYF

abundance: NA
j_gene: TRBJ1-2
v_gene: TRBV29-1
d_gene: NA
CDR3nt: TGCAGCGTTGAAGATGGGTCTCGAGCGGGGTATGGCTACACCTTC
CDR3aa: CSVEDGSRAGYGYTF

abundance: NA
j_gene: TRBJ2-6
v_gene: TRBV27
d_gene: TRBD1
CDR3nt: TGTGCCAGCAGCCCTTGGACAGGGGTTCTCTCTGGGGCCAACGTCCTGACTTTC
CDR3aa: CASSPWTGVLSGANVLTF

abundance: NA
j_gene: TRBJ2-1
v_gene: TRBV19
d_gene: TRBD2
CDR3nt: TGTGCCAGTAGAGAAAAGGGACTAGCGGGAGCCGTTTACAATGAGCAGTTCTTC
CDR3aa: CASREKGLAGAVYNEQFF

abundance: NA
j_gene: TRBJ2-5
v_gene: TRBV4-1
d_gene: NA
CDR3nt: TGCGCCAGCAGCCAAGGGATGAGGGGCAGGGAGACCCAGTACTTC
CDR3aa: CASSQGMRGRETQYF

abundance: NA
j_gene: TRBJ1-2
v_gene: TRBV5-6
d_gene: NA
CDR3nt: TGTGCCAGCAGCCTACTGGACTATGGCTACACCTTC
CDR3aa: CASSLLDYGYTF

abundance: NA
j_gene: TRBJ2-3
v_gene: TRBV24-1
d_gene: TRBD2
CDR3nt: TGTGCCACCAGTGATTCGGGGGGGCCTAGAGATACGCAGTATTTT
CDR3aa: CATSDSGGPRDTQYF

abundance: NA
j_gene: TRBJ1-1
v_gene: TRBV28
d_gene: NA
CDR3nt: TGTGCCAGCAGTTTAATAGCTGGGAGGGCTTTCTTT
CDR3aa: CASSLIAGRAFF

abundance: NA
j_gene: TRBJ2-3
v_gene: TRBV6-7
d_gene: TRBD2
CDR3nt: TGTGCCAGCAGTTACCTCGGGGGGGGCACAGATACGCAGTATTTT
CDR3aa: CASSYLGGGTDTQYF

abundance: NA
j_gene: TRBJ1-1
v_gene: TRBV25-1
d_gene: NA
CDR3nt: TGTGCCAGTAGTCTCAAGGGAAGCACTGAAGCTTTCTTT
CDR3aa: CASSLKGSTEAFF

abundance: NA
j_gene: TRBJ2-3
v_gene: TRBV3-1/TRBV3-2
d_gene: NA
CDR3nt: TGTGCCAGCAGCCAAACCCCAGGGGTCGGGGTGGATACGCAGTATTTT
CDR3aa: CASSQTPGVGVDTQYF